A selection of T cell receptor beta chains follows, all from one sample in a study of immune characterization of retroperitoneal liposarcoma. Using its own MiXCR run on the PCR reads, TCRdb lists one record per CDR3 protein. Found here are approximately 2,000 distinct CDR3 sequences, 30% to 45% of them singletons; the top ten hold 15% to 20%. Sequences were obtained from tumor tissue. The receptors derive from a male donor with retroperitoneal liposarcoma. Each CDR3 is given with its conserved first and last residue. Each record gives: J gene, V gene, clone size, D gene, CDR3 protein, CDR3 DNA. The D gene is left open where the match is weak. Clone size is stated in some rows and not others, as once, few, many or a class when expanded.

>TRBJ1-2|TRBV12-3/TRBV12-4|.|TRBD1
CASSPKGQGAGGYTF
TGTGCCAGCAGCCCCAAAGGACAGGGGGCTGGTGGCTACACCTTC
>TRBJ2-5|TRBV12-3/TRBV12-4|medium-sized|.
CASTLSGLETQYF
TGTGCCAGCACCCTGAGCGGATTGGAGACCCAGTACTTC
>TRBJ2-1|TRBV6-1|large|.
CASDDSGEPEETQFF
TGTGCCAGCGACGATAGCGGAGAACCCGAAGAGACCCAGTTCTTC
>TRBJ2-5|TRBV7-3|few|.
CASSLMGVAGWNEQYF
TGTGCCAGCAGCTTAATGGGGGTAGCAGGTTGGAATGAGCAGTACTTC
>TRBJ2-3|TRBV6-1|large|TRBD2
CASGSGTYTDTQYF
TGTGCCAGCGGTAGCGGGACTTACACAGATACGCAGTATTTT
>TRBJ2-1|TRBV7-2|few|.
CASSSTGWERAEQFF
TGTGCCAGCAGCTCGACAGGGTGGGAGCGGGCCGAGCAGTTCTTC
>TRBJ1-4|TRBV6-6|medium-sized|.
CASSYSWAANEKLFF
TGTGCCAGCAGTTACTCGTGGGCCGCTAATGAAAAACTGTTTTTT
>TRBJ2-5|TRBV6-6|few|TRBD1
CASSPIGTEETQYF
TGTGCCAGCAGTCCGATTGGGACAGAAGAGACCCAGTACTTC
>TRBJ2-7|TRBV6-1|large|.
CASTDPRAYEQYF
TGTGCCAGCACGGACCCGCGTGCCTACGAGCAGTACTTC
>TRBJ2-7|TRBV6-1|.|.
CASSERQVSSYNEQYF
TGTGCCAGCAGTGAACGGCAGGTTAGCTCCTACAATGAGCAGTACTTC
>TRBJ2-3|TRBV12-5|.|TRBD1
CASGFGTGVQDTQYF
TGTGCTAGTGGTTTCGGGACAGGGGTCCAAGATACGCAGTATTTT
>TRBJ2-3|TRBV6-6|medium-sized|.
CASSDLRGDTQYF
TGTGCCAGCAGTGACCTACGCGGTGATACGCAGTATTTT
>TRBJ2-1|TRBV6-6|few|TRBD2
CASSSLAGGPADNEQFF
TGTGCCAGCAGTTCGCTAGCGGGGGGGCCAGCCGACAATGAGCAGTTCTTC
>TRBJ2-4|TRBV6-5|large|TRBD1
CASSYGQGEVDIQYF
TGTGCCAGCAGTTACGGACAGGGGGAAGTTGACATTCAGTACTTC
>TRBJ2-1|TRBV27|few|TRBD2
CASTKLLAGGTNEQFF
TGTGCCAGCACCAAATTGCTAGCGGGAGGGACTAATGAGCAGTTCTTC